The next 2 T cell receptor beta chains were all read from a single sample in a study of blood T cell repertoires in COVID-19. Sequenced by immunoSEQ multiplex PCR; TCRdb stores in-frame clones only, minus some. The table includes roughly 200,000 clones, roughly 90% detected once. The specimen sequenced was PBMCs or T cells enriched from blood (not recorded which). All receptors derive from a woman aged 30 to 39 with acute COVID-19.

J is TRBJ1-3 and V is TRBV5-4, with unresolved D. The CDR3 is 14 amino acids. V gave up 5 bases and J gave up 4 bases, with 13 bases separating them. The V gene's germline CDR1 is SGHNT and CDR2 YYREEE (reference sequence). The CDR3: CASRDRASGNTIYF. CDR3 in DNA: TGTGCCAGCAGAGACCGGGCTAGCGGAAACACCATATATTTT.

The rearrangement links TRBV19 to TRBJ1-5, with D possibly TRBD1 on 6 matching bases. Germline CDR1 LNHDA, CDR2 SQIVND (reference sequence). This CDR3 has 18 residues. V dropped 5 bases and J dropped 2 bases, with 22 bases sitting between them. CDR3 protein: CASSPPGQGLGGNQPQHF. The DNA for the CDR3 is TGTGCCAGTAGTCCGCCGGGACAAGGCCTCGGTGGCAATCAGCCCCAGCATTTT.